The 27 T cell receptor beta chains below all came from one sample that was sequenced in a study of PD-1 blockade in classical Hodgkin lymphoma. Following autologous stem cell transplantation, relapse occurred in every patient, and exposure to brentuximab vedotin varied. Assay used: immunoSEQ multiplex PCR; TCRdb lists only in-frame clones, some missing. The sample contains around 36,000 clones, about 87% of which appear only once. Sequenced material: peripheral blood mononuclear cells (PBMCs), taken at baseline. All receptors derive from a human donor with classical Hodgkin lymphoma.

The CDR3 sequence: CASSILGGANTEAFF. The CDR3 nucleotides read TGTGCCAGTAGTATCTTGGGGGGGGCGAACACTGAAGCTTTCTTT. The chain uses TRBV19 and TRBJ1-1, with TRBD1 as a possible D gene (6 bases). The germline V and J ends were trimmed by 3 bases and 1 base, with 12 bases remaining between them. CDR1 and CDR2 from the germline V gene are LNHDA and SQIVND (reference sequence). The CDR3 loop spans 15 amino acids.

This chain links TRBV6-1 with TRBJ1-2; D possibly corresponds to TRBD1 (5 bases). The germline V gene has CDR1 MNHNS and CDR2 SASEGT. The CDR3 has 17 amino acids. The V gene lost 1 base and the J gene lost 1 base, with 16 bases spanning the gap. CDR3 DNA sequence: TGTGCCAGCAGTGAAGAGGGACCTACCTGGGATAACTATGGCTACACCTTC. Translating it yields CASSEEGPTWDNYGYTF.

The gene calls are TRBV28 and TRBJ1-5, with D unresolved. Germline V gene data show CDR1 as MDHEN and CDR2 as SYDVKM. The CDR3 is 16 residues long. The V end was cut by 6 bases, the J end by 4 bases, with 19 bases between. CDR3 DNA: TGTGCCAGCAGCTCAACGAAAACAGCCATTAATCAGCCCCAGCATTTT. Translating gives CASSSTKTAINQPQHF. Looking up the rest from reference TRBV28 and TRBJ1-5 gives the full variable domain: DVKVTQSSRYLVKRTGEKVFLECVQDMDHENMFWYRQDPGLGLRLIYFSYDVKMKEKGDIPEGYSVSREKKERFSLILESASTNQTSMYLCASSSTKTAINQPQHFGDGTRLSIL.

V is TRBV2 and J is TRBJ2-1, with D perhaps TRBD1 or TRBD2 (5 bases each). Germline lookup yields CDR1 SNHLY and CDR2 FYNNEI. Between the trimmed V and J ends, which lost 5 bases and 7 bases, there was a span of 21 bases. The CDR3 has 16 amino acids. CDR3 sequence reads: CASSNAGTYTGNEQFF. The CDR3 coding sequence is TGTGCCAGCAGTAATGCCGGGACCTATACGGGGAATGAGCAGTTCTTC.

The chain has TRBV11-3 and TRBJ2-1; D may be TRBD2 (5 bases). Trimming cost V 5 bases and J 1 base, with 15 bases left between them. The CDR3 contains 16 residues. The germline gives CDR1 SGHNT, CDR2 YENEEA. The CDR3 spells CASSHPPSGSYNEQFF. CDR3 nucleotides: TGTGCCAGCAGCCACCCGCCCAGCGGATCCTACAATGAGCAGTTCTTC.

This clone was observed a single time. The J gene is TRBJ1-3, the V gene TRBV7-8, with D unclear. The CDR3 loop spans 13 amino acids. Germline lookup yields CDR1 SGHVS and CDR2 FQNEAQ. The V end was cut by 5 bases, the J end by 0 bases, with 5 bases between. Written as DNA, the CDR3 is TGTGCCAGCAGCGCTTCCTCTGGAAACACCATATATTTT. Amino acids: CASSASSGNTIYF.

This chain links TRBV5-1 with TRBJ2-7; 10 bases fit TRBD1. V dropped 5 bases and J dropped 0; count of bases not matched to a gene: 5. Per the germline V gene, CDR1 is SGHRS and CDR2 is YFSETQ. The CDR3 consists of 15 residues. The CDR3 loop reads CASRNDRGPSYEQYF. The DNA for the CDR3 is TGCGCCAGCAGGAACGACAGGGGGCCCTCCTACGAGCAGTACTTC.

This chain links TRBV6-6 with TRBJ2-7; 12 positions match TRBD2. V lost 6 bases and J lost 7; bases outside the gene matches: 7. The CDR3 is made up of 14 amino acids. Germline CDR1 and CDR2: MNHNY and SVGAGI (reference sequence). The DNA for the CDR3 is TGTGCCAGCAGCCGGACTAGCGGGGCGAGGGAGCAGTACTTC. It yields the protein CASSRTSGAREQYF.

The chain joins TRBV15 to TRBJ2-7; 10 nucleotides line up with TRBD1. CDR3 length: 15 amino acids. The germline V gene has CDR1 LNHNV and CDR2 YYDKDF (reference sequence). V was clipped by 3 bases and J by 8 bases; unmatched bases: 10. The CDR3 reads CATSSDRGRFNKQYF. The CDR3 nucleotides read TGTGCCACCAGCAGTGACAGGGGGCGCTTTAATAAGCAGTACTTC.

This sequence joins TRBV5-1 and TRBJ1-2; TRBD1 is a possible D gene (5 bases). Germline V lookup: CDR1 SGHRS, CDR2 YFSETQ. Deletions cut 0 bases from V and 6 bases from J, with 9 bases between. The CDR3 totals 13 residues. The CDR3 reads CASSLATGDGYTF. The CDR3 DNA sequence: TGCGCCAGCAGCTTGGCAACGGGGGATGGCTACACCTTC. Drawing the rest from reference TRBV5-1 and TRBJ1-2, the complete variable domain is KAGVTQTPRYLIKTRGQQVTLSCSPISGHRSVSWYQQTPGQGLQFLFEYFSETQRNKGNFPGRFSGRQFSNSRSEMNVSTLELGDSALYLCASSLATGDGYTFGSGTRLTVV.

This clone has more than one count but fewer than ten. The rearrangement uses TRBV18 and TRBJ1-4, with D possibly TRBD1 on 6 matching bases. This CDR3 has 13 residues. With 7 bases removed from V and 4 bases from J, the gap between germline ends came to 10 bases. The germline V gene encodes CDR1 KGHSH and CDR2 LQKENI. The CDR3 region is CASYGQLNEKLFF. CDR3 nucleotide sequence: TGTGCCAGCTATGGACAGCTTAATGAAAAACTGTTTTTT.

The chain carries TRBV7-6 and TRBJ1-1; D is ambiguous. The CDR3 totals 14 residues. V was pared by 2 bases and J by 1 base, with 8 bases between. CDR1 SGHVS and CDR2 FNYEAQ come from the germline V gene. The CDR3 loop reads CASSLRGRNTEAFF. CDR3 DNA sequence: TGTGCCAGCAGCTTACGGGGTAGGAACACTGAAGCTTTCTTT.

This clone was recorded once. The rearrangement joins TRBV5-4 to TRBJ2-7; 9 bases are shared with TRBD1. The trim removed 2 bases at V and 5 bases at J, leaving 5 bases unmatched. Germline V gives CDR1 SGHNT, CDR2 YYREEE (reference sequence). The CDR3 is made up of 14 amino acids. The DNA for the CDR3 is TGTGCCAGCAGCTTACGGACAGGGGCGAACGAGCAGTACTTC. Encoded protein: CASSLRTGANEQYF.

The J gene is TRBJ1-1, the V gene TRBV6-6; 8 bases fit TRBD1. Trimming cost V 5 bases and J 1 base; bases outside gene matches: 3. Germline V lookup: CDR1 MNHNY, CDR2 SVGAGI (reference sequence). The CDR3 runs 14 residues. CDR3 sequence reads: CASSDTGGNTEAFF. CDR3 DNA: TGTGCCAGCAGTGATACAGGGGGGAACACTGAAGCTTTCTTT.

The V call is TRBV6-6, the J call TRBJ2-3; the D is unclear. Germline loops: CDR1 MNHNY, CDR2 SVGAGI (reference sequence). The CDR3 covers 14 residues. Deletions cut 2 bases from V and 4 bases from J, with 10 bases between. The CDR3 here is CASSYARYPDTQYF. CDR3 nucleotide sequence: TGTGCCAGCAGTTACGCTAGGTACCCAGATACGCAGTATTTT.

J is TRBJ1-2 and V is TRBV5-1, with D unresolved. This CDR3 is built from 11 residues. V was cut by 2 bases and J by 8 bases, with 7 bases left in between. Germline V lookup: CDR1 SGHRS, CDR2 YFSETQ. CDR3 protein: CASSFGGGYTF. For the CDR3, the DNA is TGCGCCAGCAGCTTCGGAGGGGGCTACACCTTC.

This clone was observed once. The rearrangement uses TRBV27 and TRBJ2-6; D unresolved. CDR1 is MNHEY, CDR2 SMNVEV, per germline (reference sequence). The CDR3 extends over 15 amino acids. The germline V and J ends were trimmed by 2 bases and 0 bases, with 5 bases remaining between them. The CDR3 loop is CASSLNRSGANVLTF. The CDR3 DNA sequence: TGTGCCAGCAGTTTAAACCGCTCTGGGGCCAACGTCCTGACTTTC.

The J gene is TRBJ2-3, the V gene TRBV19; tentatively, D is TRBD2 (6 bases). There are 13 residues in the CDR3. V lost 2 bases and J 10 bases, leaving 13 bases between the germline ends. Looked up from germline, CDR1 is LNHDA and CDR2 is SQIVND (reference sequence). As DNA, the CDR3 is TGTGCCAGTAGTATACTGGCTAGCGAAGCGCAGTATTTT. Translation: CASSILASEAQYF.

This chain joins TRBV18 and TRBJ2-1; 7 nucleotides line up with TRBD2. V trimming: 3 bases; J trimming: 8 bases; junction bases outside the gene matches: 16. Germline V CDR1 and CDR2: KGHSH, LQKENI. The CDR3 is made up of 17 amino acids. The CDR3, as DNA: TGTGCCAGCTCACCGGGGCCAAGCGGGATCTTATCTTATGAGCAGTTCTTC. Amino acid sequence: CASSPGPSGILSYEQFF. The variable domain in full, completed from reference TRBV18 and TRBJ2-1, reads NAGVMQNPRHLVRRRGQEARLRCSPMKGHSHVYWYRQLPEEGLKFMVYLQKENIIDESGMPKERFSAEFPKEGPSILRIQQVVRGDSAAYFCASSPGPSGILSYEQFFGPGTRLTVL.

The chain couples TRBV6-5 to TRBJ1-1; 9 nucleotides agree with TRBD1. With V trimmed by 2 bases and J by 1 base, 5 bases remained unmatched. The germline CDR1 and CDR2 sequences are MNHEY and SVGAGI. The CDR3 is 16 residues long. The CDR3 nucleotides read TGTGCCAGCAGTTACGTAGGGACAGGGAAGAACACTGAAGCTTTCTTT. Translated, it gives CASSYVGTGKNTEAFF.

The gene calls are TRBV9 and TRBJ1-2; 9 bases line up with TRBD1. Germline assignment: CDR1 SGDLS and CDR2 YYNGEE. CDR3 length: 15 amino acids. After removal of 3 bases from V and 7 bases from J, the junction contained 10 bases not matched to a gene. The CDR3 is CASSGARDREAGYTF. In DNA form, the CDR3 reads TGTGCCAGCAGCGGGGCGCGGGACAGGGAAGCTGGCTACACCTTC.

This clone was picked up one time. This chain uses TRBV29-1 with TRBJ2-5; D ambiguous. Germline loops: CDR1 SQVTM, CDR2 ANQGSEA. This CDR3 comprises 12 residues. The V gene lost 2 bases and the J gene lost 4 bases, with 8 bases spanning the gap. Here the CDR3 DNA reads TGCAGCGTTGAACGCTTCGTAGAGACCCAGTACTTC. It codes for CSVERFVETQYF.

The CDR3 DNA sequence: TGTGCCAGTAATTTTCCGGGACAGGGGGGGACAGATACGCAGTATTTT. Residues: CASNFPGQGGTDTQYF. The chain uses TRBV19 and TRBJ2-3; 11 bases fit TRBD1. The CDR3 sequence is 16 residues long. The germline CDR1 and CDR2 sequences are LNHDA and SQIVND (reference sequence). The V segment lost 7 bases and the J segment 3 bases; nucleotides outside the gene matches: 9.

In nucleotides, the CDR3 is TGTGCCAGTAGTACGCTGGGGGGGGCCCATCAGCCCCAGCATTTT. As protein: CASSTLGGAHQPQHF. V and J are TRBV19 and TRBJ1-5; D might be TRBD1 (6 bases). This CDR3 spans 15 amino acids. The ends were cut back, 4 bases at V and 5 bases at J, with 15 bases in the middle. Germline CDR1 is LNHDA and CDR2 is SQIVND (reference sequence).

V gene TRBV30 combines with J gene TRBJ1-1; D is unresolved. The CDR3 runs to 13 residues. Germline CDR1 GTSNPN, CDR2 SVGIG (reference sequence). V was cut by 3 bases and J by 6 bases, with 14 bases left in between. The CDR3 loop reads CAWSPTWSAEAFF. The CDR3 nucleotides are TGTGCCTGGAGCCCTACTTGGAGCGCTGAAGCTTTCTTT.

J is TRBJ2-7 and V is TRBV6-5; 11 positions agree with TRBD1. Trimming at V came to 4 bases and at J to 6 bases, leaving 11 bases not matched to a gene. CDR1 is MNHEY, CDR2 SVGAGI, per germline. This CDR3 spans 16 amino acids. The CDR3 protein is CASSFDPGTGGGEQYF. The CDR3 DNA sequence: TGTGCCAGCAGTTTCGACCCCGGGACAGGGGGGGGCGAGCAGTACTTC.

The V gene is TRBV6-5, the J gene TRBJ2-7, with D perhaps being TRBD1 or TRBD2 (6 bases each). CDR3 length: 15 residues. Germline values: CDR1 MNHEY, CDR2 SVGAGI. The V end was cut by 5 bases, the J end by 3 bases, with 17 bases between. CDR3 coding DNA: TGTGCCAGCAGTCCCGGTTGGGGGGCCTACTACGAGCAGTACTTC. It translates to CASSPGWGAYYEQYF.